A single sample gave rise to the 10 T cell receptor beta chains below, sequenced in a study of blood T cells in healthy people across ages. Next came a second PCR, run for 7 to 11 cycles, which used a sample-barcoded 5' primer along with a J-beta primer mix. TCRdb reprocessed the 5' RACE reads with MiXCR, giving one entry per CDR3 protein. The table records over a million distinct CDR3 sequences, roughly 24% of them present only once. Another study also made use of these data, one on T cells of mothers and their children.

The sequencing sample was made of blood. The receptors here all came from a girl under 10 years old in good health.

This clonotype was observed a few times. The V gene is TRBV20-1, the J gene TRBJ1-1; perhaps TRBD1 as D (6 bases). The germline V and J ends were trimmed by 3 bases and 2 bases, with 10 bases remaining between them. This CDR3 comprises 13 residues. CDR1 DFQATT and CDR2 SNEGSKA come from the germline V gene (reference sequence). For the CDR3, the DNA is TGCAGTGCTAGTTCAGGGGAAAACACTGAAGCTTTCTTT. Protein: CSASSGENTEAFF.

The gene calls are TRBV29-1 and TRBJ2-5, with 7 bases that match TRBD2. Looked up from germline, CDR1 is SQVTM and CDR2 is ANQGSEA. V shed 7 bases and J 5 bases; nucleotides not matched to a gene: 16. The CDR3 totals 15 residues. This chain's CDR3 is CSGGGGGGKIETQYF. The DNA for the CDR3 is TGCAGCGGGGGAGGTGGGGGAGGGAAGATCGAGACCCAGTACTTC.

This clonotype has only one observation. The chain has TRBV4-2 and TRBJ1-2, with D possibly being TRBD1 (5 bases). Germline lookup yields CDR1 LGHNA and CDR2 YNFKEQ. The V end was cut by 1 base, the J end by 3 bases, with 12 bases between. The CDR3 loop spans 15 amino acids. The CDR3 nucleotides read TGTGCCAGCAGCCAAGGGGCGGGGCTTTACTATGGCTACACCTTC. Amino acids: CASSQGAGLYYGYTF.

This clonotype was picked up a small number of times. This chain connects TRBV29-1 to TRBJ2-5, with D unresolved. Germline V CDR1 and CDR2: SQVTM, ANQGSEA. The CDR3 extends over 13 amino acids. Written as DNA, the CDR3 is TGCAGTACAACACTACCTCTGGGAGAGACCCAGTACTTC. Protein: CSTTLPLGETQYF.

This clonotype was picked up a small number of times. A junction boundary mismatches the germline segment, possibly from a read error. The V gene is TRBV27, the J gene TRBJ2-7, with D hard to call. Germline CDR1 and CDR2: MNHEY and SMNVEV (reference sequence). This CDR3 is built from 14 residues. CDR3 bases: TGCGCCAGCAGTTTACGCGGAAACCCCTACGAGCAGTACTTC. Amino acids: CASSLRGNPYEQYF.

The CDR3 DNA reads TGTGCCAGCAGAGAAAGAGGGACTAGCGTGAACACCGGGGAGCTGTTTTTT. It codes for CASRERGTSVNTGELFF. The chain employs TRBV7-2 and TRBJ2-2, with TRBD2 matching 10 bases. There are 17 residues in the CDR3. The V gene's germline CDR1 is SGHTA and CDR2 FQGNSA. The J segment lost 1 base and the V segment lost 6 bases, leaving 8 bases of the junction unmatched.

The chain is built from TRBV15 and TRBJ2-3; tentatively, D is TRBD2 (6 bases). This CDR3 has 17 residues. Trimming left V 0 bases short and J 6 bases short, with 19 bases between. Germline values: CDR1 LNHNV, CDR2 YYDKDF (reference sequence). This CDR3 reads CATSRDVNGGGADTQYF. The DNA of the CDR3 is TGTGCCACCAGCAGAGATGTGAATGGGGGAGGTGCTGATACGCAGTATTTT.

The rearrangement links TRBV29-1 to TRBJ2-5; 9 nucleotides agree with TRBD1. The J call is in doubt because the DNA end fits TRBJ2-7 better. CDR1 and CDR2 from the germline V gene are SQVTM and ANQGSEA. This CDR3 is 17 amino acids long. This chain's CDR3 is CSVEKIRDRDGVYEQYF. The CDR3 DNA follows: TGCAGCGTTGAGAAGATCCGGGACAGGGATGGGGTATACGAGCAGTACTTC.

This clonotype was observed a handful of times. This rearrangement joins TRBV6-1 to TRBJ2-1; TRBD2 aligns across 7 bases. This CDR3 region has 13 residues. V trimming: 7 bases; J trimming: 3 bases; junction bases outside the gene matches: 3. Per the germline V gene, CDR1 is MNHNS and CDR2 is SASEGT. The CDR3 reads CASTSGNYNEQFF. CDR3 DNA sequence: TGTGCCAGCACCAGCGGGAACTACAATGAGCAGTTCTTC.

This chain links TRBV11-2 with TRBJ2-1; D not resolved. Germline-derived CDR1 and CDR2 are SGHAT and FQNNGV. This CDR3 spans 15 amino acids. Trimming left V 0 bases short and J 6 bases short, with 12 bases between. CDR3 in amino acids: CASSLEAALGNEQFF. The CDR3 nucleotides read TGTGCCAGCAGCTTAGAGGCGGCACTTGGCAATGAGCAGTTCTTC.